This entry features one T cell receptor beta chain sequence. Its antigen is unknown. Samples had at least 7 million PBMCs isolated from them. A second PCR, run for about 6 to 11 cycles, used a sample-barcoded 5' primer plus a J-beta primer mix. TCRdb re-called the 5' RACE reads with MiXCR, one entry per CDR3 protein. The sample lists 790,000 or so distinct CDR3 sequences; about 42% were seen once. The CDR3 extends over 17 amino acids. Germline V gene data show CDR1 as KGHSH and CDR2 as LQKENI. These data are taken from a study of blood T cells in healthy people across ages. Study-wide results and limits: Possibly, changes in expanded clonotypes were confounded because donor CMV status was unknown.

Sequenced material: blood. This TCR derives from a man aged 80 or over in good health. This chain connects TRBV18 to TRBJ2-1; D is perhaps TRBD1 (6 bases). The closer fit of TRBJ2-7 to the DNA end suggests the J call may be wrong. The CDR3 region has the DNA TGTGCCAGCTCCCTCGCTCAGGGGTACGGATCCTACAATGAGCAGTACTTC. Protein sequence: CASSLAQGYGSYNEQYF.